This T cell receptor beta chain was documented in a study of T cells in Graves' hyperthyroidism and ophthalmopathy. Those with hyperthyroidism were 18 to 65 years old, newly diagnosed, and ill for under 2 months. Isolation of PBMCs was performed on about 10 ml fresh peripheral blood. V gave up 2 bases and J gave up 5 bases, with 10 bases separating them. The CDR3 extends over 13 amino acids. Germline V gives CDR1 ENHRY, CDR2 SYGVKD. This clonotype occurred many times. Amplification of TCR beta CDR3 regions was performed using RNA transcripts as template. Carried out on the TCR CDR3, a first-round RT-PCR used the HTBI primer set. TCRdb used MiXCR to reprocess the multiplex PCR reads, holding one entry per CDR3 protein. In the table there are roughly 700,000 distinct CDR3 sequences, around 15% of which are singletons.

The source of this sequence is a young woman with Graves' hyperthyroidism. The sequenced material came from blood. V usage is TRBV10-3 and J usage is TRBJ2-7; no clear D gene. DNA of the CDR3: TGTGCCATCAGTGAGGTCCGGTGGAACGAGCAGTACTTC. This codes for CAISEVRWNEQYF.